This T cell receptor beta chain derives from a study of CD8+ T cells in alopecia areata. RNA, once extracted, was reverse transcribed into cDNA for use as the sequencing template. Clones were read by immunoSEQ multiplex PCR, and TCRdb kept only the in-frame ones, dropping some. The data show 100,000 to 150,000 clones, roughly 50% seen once. Lesional scalp punch biopsies and peripheral blood came from alopecia areata patients. From PBMCs, CD4+ and CD8+ T cells were sorted. The sequence derives from a human donor with alopecia areata. The sample consisted of NKG2D-low CD8+ T cells sorted from blood.

In nucleotides, the CDR3 is TGTGCCAGCAGCTTAGTTCTACACGAGCAGTACTTC. Translated: CASSLVLHEQYF. V is TRBV11-3 and J is TRBJ2-7; D not resolved. The CDR3 is made up of 12 amino acids. The V and J ends lost 1 base and 5 bases respectively, with 6 bases between them. Germline V gene sequence: CDR1 SGHNT, CDR2 YENEEA.